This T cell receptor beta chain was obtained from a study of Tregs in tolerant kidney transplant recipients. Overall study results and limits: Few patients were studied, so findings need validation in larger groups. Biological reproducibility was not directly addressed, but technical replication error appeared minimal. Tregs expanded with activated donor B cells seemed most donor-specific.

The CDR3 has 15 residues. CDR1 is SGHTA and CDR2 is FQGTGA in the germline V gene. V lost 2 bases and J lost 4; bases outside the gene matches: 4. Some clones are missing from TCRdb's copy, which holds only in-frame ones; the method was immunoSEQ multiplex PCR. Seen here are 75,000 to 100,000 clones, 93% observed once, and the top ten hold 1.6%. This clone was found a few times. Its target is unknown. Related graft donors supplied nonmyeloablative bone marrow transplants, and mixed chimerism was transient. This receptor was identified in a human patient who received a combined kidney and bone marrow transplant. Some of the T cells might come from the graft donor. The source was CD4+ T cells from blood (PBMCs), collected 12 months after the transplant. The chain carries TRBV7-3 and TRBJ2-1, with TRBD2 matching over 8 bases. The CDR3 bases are TGTGCCAGCAGCTTATTCGGGAGGGAGTACAATGAGCAGTTCTTC. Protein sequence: CASSLFGREYNEQFF. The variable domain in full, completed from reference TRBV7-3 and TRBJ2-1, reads GAGVSQTPSNKVTEKGKYVELRCDPISGHTALYWYRQSLGQGPEFLIYFQGTGAADDSGLPNDRFFAVRPEGSVSTLKIQRTERGDSAVYLCASSLFGREYNEQFFGPGTRLTVL.